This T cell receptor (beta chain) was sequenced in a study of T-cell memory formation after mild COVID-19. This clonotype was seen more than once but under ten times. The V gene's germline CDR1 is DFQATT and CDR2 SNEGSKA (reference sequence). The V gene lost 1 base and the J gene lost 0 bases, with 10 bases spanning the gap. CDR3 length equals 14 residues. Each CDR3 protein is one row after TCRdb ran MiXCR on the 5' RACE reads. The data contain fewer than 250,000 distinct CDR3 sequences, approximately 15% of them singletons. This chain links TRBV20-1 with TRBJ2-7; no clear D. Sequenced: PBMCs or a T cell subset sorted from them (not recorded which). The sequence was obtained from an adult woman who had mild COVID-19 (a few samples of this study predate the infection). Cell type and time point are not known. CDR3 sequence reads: CSARVRRSSYEQYF. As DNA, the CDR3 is TGCAGTGCTAGAGTTCGCAGGAGCTCCTACGAGCAGTACTTC.